A single sample gave rise to the 24 T cell receptor beta chains below, sequenced in a study of blood T cell repertoires in COVID-19. The repertoire was sequenced with immunoSEQ multiplex PCR; TCRdb's copy has only in-frame clones and lacks some. In the table there are 27,000 or so clones, 83% of which are singletons. Sequencing was done on a sample of peripheral blood. The receptors were sampled from an older man with active COVID-19.

This clone was observed a single time. V is TRBV12-5 and J is TRBJ1-3; a weak D match, TRBD1 (6 bases). The CDR3 has 14 residues. The V gene lost 6 bases and the J gene lost 2 bases, with 11 bases spanning the gap. Per germline, CDR1 LGHNT and CDR2 FRNRAP. The CDR3 DNA reads as TGTGCTAGTGGCCTAAGGGACACTGGAAACACCATATATTTT. Translating it yields CASGLRDTGNTIYF.

This clone was observed a single time. The chain couples TRBV5-1 to TRBJ2-3; 8 bases map to TRBD2. Trimming took 4 bases from V and 1 from J; bases not matched to a gene: 17. Germline CDR1 and CDR2: SGHRS and YFSETQ. The CDR3 runs to 19 residues. The CDR3 is CASSPKGGGGQVGTDTQYF. CDR3 nucleotide sequence: TGCGCCAGCAGCCCCAAGGGGGGCGGGGGGCAGGTCGGCACAGATACGCAGTATTTT.

This chain joins TRBV30 and TRBJ1-1; possibly TRBD1 for D (5 bases). Germline V CDR1 and CDR2: GTSNPN, SVGIG (reference sequence). Trimming pared 3 bases from V and 3 bases from J, leaving 8 bases between. CDR3 length equals 12 residues. The CDR3 sequence: CAWRGVYTEAFF. CDR3 DNA: TGTGCCTGGAGAGGGGTCTACACTGAAGCTTTCTTT.

This chain uses TRBV6-5 with TRBJ1-2, with 7 bases identical to TRBD1. Germline trimming cut 6 bases from V and 2 bases from J; bases unmatched to any gene: 6. This CDR3 contains 14 residues. Germline V gene lookup returns CDR1 MNHEY and CDR2 SVGAGI. The CDR3: CASSPTGSNYGYTF. CDR3 sequence (DNA): TGTGCCAGCAGCCCGACAGGGTCAAACTATGGCTACACCTTC.

The rearrangement uses TRBV29-1 and TRBJ1-1; D gene uncertain. V was clipped by 4 bases and J by 8 bases, with 14 bases between them. This CDR3 spans 12 amino acids. From germline, CDR1 is SQVTM and CDR2 ANQGSEA. In DNA form, the CDR3 reads TGCAGCGTTGCTGAGGGTGCGGTGGAAGCTTTCTTT. It translates to CSVAEGAVEAFF.

The rearrangement uses TRBV9 and TRBJ1-1; no firm D call. V was shortened by 3 bases and J by 0 bases, with 6 bases between the two germline ends. The V gene's germline CDR1 is SGDLS and CDR2 YYNGEE. CDR3 length equals 13 residues. DNA of the CDR3: TGTGCCAGCAGCGCAGGTGTGAACACTGAAGCTTTCTTT. Amino acid sequence: CASSAGVNTEAFF.

This clone was observed a few times. J is TRBJ1-2 and V is TRBV19, with D possibly TRBD1 on 6 matching bases. Germline V CDR1 and CDR2: LNHDA, SQIVND (reference sequence). V lost 4 bases and J lost 6, with 9 bases in between. This CDR3 has 12 amino acids. Here the CDR3 DNA reads TGTGCCAGTAGTAGACAGGAACATGGCTACACCTTC. It is translated as CASSRQEHGYTF.

The chain links TRBV19 to TRBJ2-5; the match to TRBD1 covers 12 bases. CDR1 is LNHDA, CDR2 SQIVND, per germline (reference sequence). CDR3 length: 18 amino acids. With 0 bases clipped from V and 5 bases from J, the junction kept 10 bases outside the gene matches. The CDR3 here is CASSIDKPGTGGAETQYF. The DNA for the CDR3 is TGTGCCAGTAGTATAGATAAGCCCGGGACAGGGGGCGCGGAGACCCAGTACTTC.

This clone was detected a few times. V and J are TRBV2 and TRBJ1-5; 7 nucleotides align to TRBD1. Germline V gene lookup returns CDR1 SNHLY and CDR2 FYNNEI. This CDR3 is 14 amino acids long. V was pared by 8 bases and J by 2 bases, with 6 bases of the junction left unmatched. CDR3 sequence (DNA): TGTGCCAGCCAAACCGGGACAGGCAATCAGCCCCAGCATTTT. This translates into CASQTGTGNQPQHF.

V is TRBV28 and J is TRBJ2-5, with D tentatively TRBD2 (7 bases). Trimming removed 8 bases from V and 5 bases from J, with 21 bases in between. Germline values: CDR1 MDHEN, CDR2 SYDVKM. CDR3 length: 15 residues. CDR3 bases: TGTGCCAGCTTTTTTGCGGTGGGGGGGGGCGAGACCCAGTACTTC. Translating it yields CASFFAVGGGETQYF.

The J gene is TRBJ2-6, the V gene TRBV11-2; a possible D gene is TRBD1 (5 bases). The CDR3 runs 18 residues. Deletions cut 5 bases from V and 0 bases from J, with 17 bases between. CDR1 and CDR2 from the germline V gene are SGHAT and FQNNGV. CDR3 nucleotides: TGTGCCAGCAGCCTTCTCGCACAGGAGCTCTCTGGGGCCAACGTCCTGACTTTC. This encodes CASSLLAQELSGANVLTF.

The chain recombines TRBV28 with TRBJ1-2, with TRBD1 as a possible D gene (5 bases). Trimming removed 6 bases from V and 1 base from J, with 6 bases in between. This CDR3 contains 12 residues. Looked up from germline, CDR1 is MDHEN and CDR2 is SYDVKM. The CDR3 DNA sequence: TGTGCCAGCAGCGACAGTAACTATGGCTACACCTTC. Translation gives CASSDSNYGYTF.

J is TRBJ2-2 and V is TRBV7-3; 9 bases fit TRBD1. The CDR3 sequence is 15 residues long. In germline, CDR1 is SGHTA, CDR2 FQGTGA. J lost 7 bases, V lost 5 bases, and 8 bases had no gene match. The CDR3 loop is CASSPQGAPGGELFF. The CDR3 DNA reads TGTGCCAGCAGCCCACAGGGGGCGCCGGGCGGGGAGCTGTTTTTT.

The V call is TRBV6-6, the J call TRBJ1-2, with D perhaps TRBD1 (6 bases). This CDR3 comprises 15 residues. Germline loops: CDR1 MNHNY, CDR2 SVGAGI (reference sequence). V was pared by 0 bases and J by 7 bases, with 15 bases between. The CDR3 here is CASSYSGGGSGGYTF. CDR3 coding DNA: TGTGCCAGCAGTTACTCGGGGGGGGGCTCGGGTGGCTACACCTTC.

The V call is TRBV10-3, the J call TRBJ1-1, with D hard to call. V lost 11 bases to trimming and J lost 1 base, with 14 bases between them. The CDR3 runs 13 residues. CDR1 is ENHRY, CDR2 SYGVKD, per germline. This CDR3 reads CAAGRQPNTEAFF. CDR3 DNA: TGTGCCGCGGGCCGGCAGCCGAACACTGAAGCTTTCTTT.

The rearrangement uses TRBV11-2 and TRBJ1-1, with TRBD1 matching over 9 bases. The junction had 5 bases not matched to a gene; V was cut back by 3 bases and J by 0 bases. CDR3 length equals 16 residues. The germline V gene has CDR1 SGHAT and CDR2 FQNNGV. CDR3 coding DNA: TGTGCCAGCAGCTTCCCGACAGGGGGGCTGAACACTGAAGCTTTCTTT. This gives the protein CASSFPTGGLNTEAFF.

This rearrangement joins TRBV4-1 to TRBJ1-2; 7 bases align to TRBD1. The CDR3 is made up of 18 amino acids. Germline values: CDR1 MGHRA, CDR2 YSYEKL. J lost 0 bases, V lost 0 bases, and 10 bases had no gene match. The chain's CDR3 is CASSQEQQGFLSNYGYTF. The CDR3, as DNA: TGCGCCAGCAGCCAAGAGCAACAGGGGTTCCTTTCTAACTATGGCTACACCTTC.

This clone was picked up one time. This chain links TRBV11-3 with TRBJ2-5, with a possible D match to TRBD1 (5 bases). This CDR3 region has 13 residues. Germline CDR1 SGHNT, CDR2 YENEEA. The V end lost 3 bases, the J end lost 4 bases, and 9 bases lay between the germline ends. CDR3 sequence (DNA): TGTGCCAGCAGCTTCAAAAGGGGAGAGACCCAGTACTTC. Amino acids: CASSFKRGETQYF.

This chain connects TRBV5-1 to TRBJ2-3; D remains unclear. CDR1 and CDR2 (germline): SGHRS, YFSETQ. This CDR3 spans 14 amino acids. Trimming removed 4 bases from V and 2 bases from J, with 11 bases in between. Here the CDR3 reads CASSARVDTDTQYF. CDR3 in DNA: TGCGCCAGCAGCGCGAGAGTCGACACAGATACGCAGTATTTT.

The V and J genes are TRBV6-5 and TRBJ1-5; TRBD1 matches 7 bases. Germline V gene lookup returns CDR1 MNHEY and CDR2 SVGAGI. V was pared by 7 bases and J by 0 bases, with 6 bases of the junction left unmatched. The CDR3 is 15 residues long. This chain's CDR3 is CASTEGAYSNQPQHF. The CDR3 DNA reads TGTGCCAGCACCGAGGGGGCTTATAGCAATCAGCCCCAGCATTTT.

This clone was detected a few times. This chain joins TRBV10-3 and TRBJ2-5; D remains unclear. Trimming left V 4 bases short and J 3 bases short, with 12 bases between. The CDR3 has 14 residues. Germline-derived CDR1 and CDR2 are ENHRY and SYGVKD. Written as DNA, the CDR3 is TGTGCCATCAGTGCGGGTCCTCGCGAAGAGACCCAGTACTTC. Its protein product is CAISAGPREETQYF.

The chain employs TRBV28 and TRBJ2-7, with 11 bases aligning to TRBD2. V trimming: 6 bases; J trimming: 3 bases; junction bases outside the gene matches: 7. Germline assignment: CDR1 MDHEN and CDR2 SYDVKM. This CDR3 is 15 amino acids long. The chain's CDR3 is CASRNAGTSGYEQYF. CDR3 sequence (DNA): TGTGCCAGCAGAAACGCCGGGACTAGCGGCTACGAGCAGTACTTC.

The chain couples TRBV18 to TRBJ2-5; D remains ambiguous. Trimming cost V 8 bases and J 0 bases, with 13 bases left between them. The CDR3 has 14 amino acids. The germline CDR1 and CDR2 sequences are KGHSH and LQKENI. The CDR3 spells CASHPRRNQETQYF. DNA for the CDR3: TGTGCCAGCCACCCCAGAAGAAACCAAGAGACCCAGTACTTC. The variable domain in full, completed from reference TRBV18 and TRBJ2-5, reads NAGVMQNPRHLVRRRGQEARLRCSPMKGHSHVYWYRQLPEEGLKFMVYLQKENIIDESGMPKERFSAEFPKEGPSILRIQQVVRGDSAAYFCASHPRRNQETQYFGPGTRLLVL.

V is TRBV29-1 and J is TRBJ2-7; TRBD1 matches at 7 bases. V lost 7 bases, J lost 0 bases, and 9 bases stayed unmatched. The CDR3 length is 14 residues. Germline values: CDR1 SQVTM, CDR2 ANQGSEA. The CDR3 DNA reads TGCAGCGCACGAGGGGGCTCCAGCTCCTACGAGCAGTACTTC. Protein: CSARGGSSSYEQYF.